The 22 T cell receptor beta chains below all came from one sample that was sequenced in a study of control samples from healthy donors and cancer patients. Assay: immunoSEQ multiplex PCR; the TCRdb copy retains only in-frame clones and omits some. This table holds some 100,000 clones, around 80% found once. Sequencing used blood. These receptors came from a woman in her 30s in good health.

This chain links TRBV7-6 with TRBJ1-2, with 10 bases lining up with TRBD1. Germline CDR1 reads SGHVS; CDR2 reads FNYEAQ. Trimming removed 3 bases from V and 3 bases from J; junction bases left unmatched: 10. CDR3 length: 17 residues. The DNA for the CDR3 is TGTGCCAGCAGCTTCCGACCCATAGGACAGGGGGACTATGGCTACACCTTC. This encodes CASSFRPIGQGDYGYTF.

This clone was observed a few times. The chain recombines TRBV4-1 with TRBJ1-2; D possibly corresponds to TRBD1 (5 bases). This CDR3 contains 16 residues. CDR1 is MGHRA and CDR2 is YSYEKL in the germline V gene. The ends were cut back, 1 base at V and 5 bases at J, with 17 bases in the middle. The CDR3, as DNA: TGCGCCAGCAGCCAAGCCCCTCAGGGACTGTATTATGGCTACACCTTC. It codes for CASSQAPQGLYYGYTF.

The chain couples TRBV4-3 to TRBJ2-7; no definite D call. The ends were cut back, 0 bases at V and 1 base at J, with 7 bases in the middle. CDR1 LGHNA and CDR2 YSLEER come from the germline V gene. CDR3 size: 14 residues. Written as DNA, the CDR3 is TGCGCCAGCAGCCAAGAGGACGATTCCTACGAGCAGTACTTC. Encoded protein: CASSQEDDSYEQYF.

CDR3 sequence reads: CASSLNGGRTEAFF. Written as DNA, the CDR3 is TGTGCCAGCAGCTTAAATGGGGGACGGACTGAAGCTTTCTTT. V and J are TRBV7-3 and TRBJ1-1, with D perhaps matching TRBD1 (5 bases). CDR3 length: 14 amino acids. Trimming left V 1 base short and J 5 bases short, with 11 bases between. CDR1 is SGHTA, CDR2 FQGTGA, per germline.

This chain uses TRBV2 with TRBJ2-5; D unclear. Trimming left V 0 bases short and J 5 bases short, with 10 bases between. The CDR3 consists of 14 residues. Germline V gene data show CDR1 as SNHLY and CDR2 as FYNNEI. The CDR3 is CASSEAPRTETQYF. Here the CDR3 DNA reads TGTGCCAGCAGTGAAGCCCCCCGAACGGAGACCCAGTACTTC.

The V call is TRBV6-6, the J call TRBJ1-1, with 9 bases aligning to TRBD1. Trimming cost V 6 bases and J 2 bases; bases outside gene matches: 10. Germline lookup yields CDR1 MNHNY and CDR2 SVGAGI (reference sequence). This CDR3 is 16 amino acids long. CDR3 loop: CASRPPPGQGNTEAFF. DNA for the CDR3: TGTGCCAGCAGACCGCCCCCGGGACAGGGAAACACTGAAGCTTTCTTT.

V and J are TRBV28 and TRBJ2-3; TRBD1 matches 10 bases. CDR1 is MDHEN, CDR2 SYDVKM, per germline. The junction had 8 bases not matched to a gene; V was cut back by 3 bases and J by 2 bases. The CDR3 covers 17 residues. This CDR3 is CASSLSEGQGYTDTQYF. In DNA form, the CDR3 reads TGTGCCAGCAGTTTGTCCGAGGGACAGGGGTACACAGATACGCAGTATTTT. Filled out from reference TRBV28 and TRBJ2-3, the complete variable domain reads DVKVTQSSRYLVKRTGEKVFLECVQDMDHENMFWYRQDPGLGLRLIYFSYDVKMKEKGDIPEGYSVSREKKERFSLILESASTNQTSMYLCASSLSEGQGYTDTQYFGPGTRLTVL.

This clone was detected once. The chain joins TRBV6-5 to TRBJ1-4; D call uncertain. V lost 10 bases and J 3 bases, leaving 12 bases between the germline ends. CDR1 is MNHEY, CDR2 SVGAGI, per germline. This CDR3 has 13 residues. The CDR3 spells CANPVGANEKLFF. CDR3 sequence (DNA): TGTGCCAACCCGGTGGGAGCTAATGAAAAACTGTTTTTT.

The chain joins TRBV6-5 to TRBJ2-2; a possible D gene is TRBD2 (5 bases). Looked up from germline, CDR1 is MNHEY and CDR2 is SVGAGI. This CDR3 contains 14 residues. Trimming shortened V by 2 bases and J by 7 bases, and 11 bases separated the two germline ends. In nucleotides, the CDR3 is TGTGCCAGCAGTTACAAGGACTTCGGCGGGGAGCTGTTTTTT. Protein: CASSYKDFGGELFF.

The J gene is TRBJ2-2, the V gene TRBV10-3; D is undetermined. This CDR3 has 14 residues. Germline V CDR1 and CDR2: ENHRY, SYGVKD. Trimming cost V 6 bases and J 0 bases, with 8 bases left between them. The CDR3 spells CAIRLSANTGELFF. The CDR3, as DNA: TGTGCCATCAGGTTGTCAGCGAACACCGGGGAGCTGTTTTTT.

The V gene is TRBV6-6, the J gene TRBJ2-6; D not resolved. CDR3 size: 16 residues. V dropped 7 bases and J dropped 2 bases, with 15 bases sitting between them. Germline V gene lookup returns CDR1 MNHNY and CDR2 SVGAGI (reference sequence). In DNA, the CDR3 is TGTGCCAGCACCATTGGACGATCGGCTGGGGCCAACGTCCTGACTTTC. Translating it yields CASTIGRSAGANVLTF.

The chain links TRBV9 to TRBJ2-2; D call uncertain. The V end lost 4 bases, the J end lost 4 bases, and 17 bases lay between the germline ends. The CDR3 runs to 16 residues. Germline assignment: CDR1 SGDLS and CDR2 YYNGEE. The CDR3 sequence is CASSPHLGLGTGELFF. The CDR3 bases are TGTGCCAGCAGCCCTCACTTAGGGCTGGGCACCGGGGAGCTGTTTTTT.

The chain recombines TRBV7-2 with TRBJ2-7, with 7 bases that match TRBD1. V lost 5 bases and J lost 5; bases outside the gene matches: 9. CDR3 size: 14 residues. Germline CDR1 reads SGHTA; CDR2 reads FQGNSA. CDR3 loop: CASSPGQAWDEQYF. In nucleotides, the CDR3 is TGTGCCAGCAGCCCCGGACAGGCTTGGGACGAGCAGTACTTC.

The chain combines TRBV7-2 with TRBJ2-2; 13 nucleotides line up with TRBD2. This CDR3 spans 17 amino acids. With 5 bases clipped from V and 2 bases from J, the junction kept 5 bases outside the gene matches. Germline V gene data show CDR1 as SGHTA and CDR2 as FQGNSA. CDR3 protein: CASSPGLAGINTGELFF. The CDR3 nucleotides read TGTGCCAGCAGCCCGGGACTAGCGGGGATAAACACCGGGGAGCTGTTTTTT.

The genes are TRBV7-2 and TRBJ2-3; TRBD1 matches at 7 bases. The J segment lost 4 bases and the V segment lost 5 bases, leaving 9 bases of the junction unmatched. The length of the CDR3 is 15 residues. Germline CDR1 SGHTA, CDR2 FQGNSA. As DNA, the CDR3 is TGTGCCAGCAGCCCAGCGACAGGGTTTCCAGATACGCAGTATTTT. Protein: CASSPATGFPDTQYF.

V is TRBV4-2 and J is TRBJ1-2; 7 bases are a match to TRBD1. The CDR3 sequence is 14 residues long. J lost 1 base, V lost 6 bases, and 5 bases had no gene match. CDR1 and CDR2 (germline): LGHNA, YNFKEQ. The CDR3, as DNA: TGTGCCAGCAGAAAGGGGGACAGTAACTATGGCTACACCTTC. Its protein product is CASRKGDSNYGYTF.

The rearrangement links TRBV12-3 or TRBV12-4 to TRBJ2-1; 10 bases are a match to TRBD2. This CDR3 has 13 residues. The trim removed 3 bases at V and 10 bases at J, leaving 3 bases unmatched. CDR3 bases: TGTGCCAGCAGTTTGGCTAGCGGGAGAGAGCAGTTCTTC. This codes for CASSLASGREQFF.

This clone was counted once. The rearrangement links TRBV5-1 to TRBJ1-1; the D is unclear. This CDR3 has 14 residues. Germline V gene sequence: CDR1 SGHRS, CDR2 YFSETQ. The V and J ends lost 4 bases and 1 base respectively, with 11 bases between them. CDR3 nucleotides: TGCGCCAGCAGCACGGACGTACCGAACACTGAAGCTTTCTTT. Translation: CASSTDVPNTEAFF.

The chain couples TRBV3-1 (or the pseudogene TRBV3-2) to TRBJ2-3, with 9 bases identical to TRBD1. The V and J ends lost 4 bases and 6 bases, in that order; junction bases with no gene match: 5. CDR1 LGHDT and CDR2 YNNKEL come from the germline V gene (reference sequence). The CDR3 has 14 amino acids. This CDR3 reads CASSPGGQGDTQYF. The DNA of the CDR3 is TGTGCCAGCAGCCCGGGTGGACAGGGGGATACGCAGTATTTT.

The CDR3 DNA sequence: TGTGCCAGCCTTCGGGGGGGTGCCTACAATGAGCAGTTCTTC. It encodes CASLRGGAYNEQFF. This sequence joins TRBV25-1 and TRBJ2-1, with TRBD2 identical over 8 bases. Trimming took 8 bases from V and 2 from J; bases not matched to a gene: 5. The CDR3 contains 14 residues. The germline V gene has CDR1 MGHDK and CDR2 SYGVNS.

The chain combines TRBV9 with TRBJ2-6, with D perhaps matching TRBD2 (7 bases). Between the trimmed V and J ends, which lost 4 bases and 4 bases, there was a span of 21 bases. This CDR3 is 18 amino acids long. The germline V gene has CDR1 SGDLS and CDR2 YYNGEE. CDR3 residues: CASSPRAGAHVGANVLTF. As DNA, the CDR3 is TGTGCCAGCAGCCCCCGTGCGGGGGCGCATGTGGGGGCCAACGTCCTGACTTTC. Looking up the rest from reference TRBV9 and TRBJ2-6 gives the full variable domain: DSGVTQTPKHLITATGQRVTLRCSPRSGDLSVYWYQQSLDQGLQFLIQYYNGEERAKGNILERFSAQQFPDLHSELNLSSLELGDSALYFCASSPRAGAHVGANVLTFGAGSRLTVL.

The chain is built from TRBV12-3 or TRBV12-4 and TRBJ2-5; D is unresolved. This CDR3 contains 13 residues. Trimming pared 5 bases from V and 4 bases from J, leaving 11 bases between. The CDR3 DNA reads TGTGCCAGCAGTCTAAATAATGGAGAGACCCAGTACTTC. This sequence encodes CASSLNNGETQYF.